Listed below are T cell receptor beta chains from one sample, sequenced in a study of human T cells and chemical hapten exposure. TCRdb reprocessed the RACE reads with MiXCR, giving one entry per CDR3 protein. The sample has approximately 260,000 distinct CDR3 sequences; approximately 8.6% are singletons. The sequencing used whole blood, collected in connection with sensitization to the hapten diphenylcyclopropenone (DPC). Every receptor here comes from a middle-aged woman with alopecia areata. Some clones in this sample may be carry-over from other donors' samples. Both conserved end residues are part of each CDR3. A D gene is named only where the DNA matches it firmly. Size values are once, few and many counts, or a class for expanded clones, and some rows have none.

J gene: TRBJ2-1
V gene: TRBV3-1
clone size: .
D gene: .
CDR3 protein: CASSQDTGSYNEQFF
CDR3 DNA: TGTGCCAGCAGCCAAGATACGGGCTCCTACAATGAGCAGTTCTTC

J gene: TRBJ2-7
V gene: TRBV5-1
clone size: .
D gene: .
CDR3 protein: CASATDSYEQYF
CDR3 DNA: TGCGCCAGCGCGACTGACAGCTACGAGCAGTACTTC

J gene: TRBJ2-7
V gene: TRBV29-1
clone size: .
D gene: .
CDR3 protein: CSGQTASYEQYF
CDR3 DNA: TGCAGCGGTCAGACAGCTTCCTACGAGCAGTACTTC

J gene: TRBJ1-1
V gene: TRBV28
clone size: many
D gene: TRBD1
CDR3 protein: CASSLYRRQGEAFF
CDR3 DNA: TGTGCCAGCAGTTTATACCGGAGACAGGGTGAAGCTTTCTTT

J gene: TRBJ2-1
V gene: TRBV7-9
clone size: few
D gene: TRBD2
CDR3 protein: CASSASGRTHNEQFF
CDR3 DNA: TGTGCCAGCAGCGCTAGCGGGAGGACTCACAATGAGCAGTTCTTC

J gene: TRBJ2-4
V gene: TRBV6-5
clone size: .
D gene: TRBD1
CDR3 protein: CARQGAKNIQYF
CDR3 DNA: TGTGCCAGACAGGGGGCCAAAAACATTCAGTACTTC

J gene: TRBJ2-3
V gene: TRBV7-2
clone size: .
D gene: .
CDR3 protein: CASSLAYSASEAGF
CDR3 DNA: TGTGCCAGCAGCCTTGCTTATTCCGCTAGCGAGGCTGGTTTT

J gene: TRBJ2-2
V gene: TRBV5-4
clone size: .
D gene: .
CDR3 protein: CASTGAPGLNNGELFF
CDR3 DNA: TGTGCCAGCACCGGTGCTCCAGGGTTGAATAACGGGGAGCTGTTTTTT

J gene: TRBJ1-5
V gene: TRBV21-1
clone size: few
D gene: .
CDR3 protein: CASSNLGQGNQPQHF
CDR3 DNA: TGTGCCAGCAGCAATTTAGGGCAGGGCAATCAGCCCCAGCATTTT

J gene: TRBJ1-2
V gene: TRBV2
clone size: few
D gene: .
CDR3 protein: CASSWASELGDTF
CDR3 DNA: TGTGCCAGCAGTTGGGCCAGCGAACTGGGCGACACCTTC

J gene: TRBJ2-5
V gene: TRBV29-1
clone size: .
D gene: .
CDR3 protein: CSVRQGTGGETQYF
CDR3 DNA: TGCAGCGTACGACAGGGCACCGGAGGGGAGACCCAGTACTTC

J gene: TRBJ2-1
V gene: TRBV4-1
clone size: many
D gene: .
CDR3 protein: CASSHPVGQVEQFF
CDR3 DNA: TGCGCCAGCAGCCACCCAGTCGGGCAGGTTGAGCAGTTCTTC

J gene: TRBJ1-2
V gene: TRBV7-8
clone size: many
D gene: .
CDR3 protein: CASSLTVRGDRSYGYTF
CDR3 DNA: TGTGCCAGCAGCTTAACTGTCAGGGGCGACAGATCCTATGGCTACACCTTC

J gene: TRBJ2-7
V gene: TRBV18
clone size: few
D gene: .
CDR3 protein: CASSPEFPSYEQYF
CDR3 DNA: TGTGCCAGCTCACCAGAGTTCCCCTCCTACGAGCAGTACTTC

J gene: TRBJ1-1
V gene: TRBV7-2
clone size: .
D gene: .
CDR3 protein: CASSLASMNTEAFF
CDR3 DNA: TGTGCCAGCAGCTTAGCGTCAATGAACACTGAAGCTTTCTTT

J gene: TRBJ2-5
V gene: TRBV6-5
clone size: .
D gene: .
CDR3 protein: CASSWGARGETQYF
CDR3 DNA: TGTGCCAGCAGTTGGGGCGCAAGGGGGGAGACCCAGTACTTC

J gene: TRBJ2-3
V gene: TRBV20-1
clone size: few
D gene: .
CDR3 protein: CSAHRDTQYF
CDR3 DNA: TGCAGTGCGCATCGGGATACGCAGTATTTT

J gene: TRBJ1-4
V gene: TRBV28
clone size: few
D gene: TRBD1
CDR3 protein: CASSLFRGQNEKLFF
CDR3 DNA: TGTGCCAGCAGTTTATTTAGGGGGCAAAATGAAAAACTGTTTTTT

J gene: TRBJ1-5
V gene: TRBV6-2/TRBV6-3
clone size: .
D gene: .
CDR3 protein: CASSTAGEIWDISNQPQHF
CDR3 DNA: TGTGCCAGCAGTACCGCAGGGGAGATTTGGGATATTAGCAATCAGCCCCAGCATTTT

J gene: TRBJ2-5
V gene: TRBV11-1
clone size: few
D gene: TRBD1
CDR3 protein: CASSFRQGQETQYF
CDR3 DNA: TGTGCCAGCAGCTTCCGACAGGGCCAAGAGACCCAGTACTTC

J gene: TRBJ2-3
V gene: TRBV2
clone size: few
D gene: .
CDR3 protein: CASSRDSDTDTQYF
CDR3 DNA: TGTGCCAGCAGCCGGGACTCTGACACAGATACGCAGTATTTT

J gene: TRBJ2-7
V gene: TRBV7-2
clone size: few
D gene: .
CDR3 protein: CASSPPGSHRYEQYF
CDR3 DNA: TGTGCCAGCAGCCCCCCAGGGAGCCATCGCTACGAGCAGTACTTC

J gene: TRBJ2-5
V gene: TRBV5-5
clone size: .
D gene: .
CDR3 protein: CASSLGFEETQYF
CDR3 DNA: TGTGCCAGCAGCTTAGGATTCGAAGAGACCCAGTACTTC

J gene: TRBJ2-7
V gene: TRBV4-3
clone size: few
D gene: .
CDR3 protein: CASSQGLDHSYEQYF
CDR3 DNA: TGCGCCAGCAGCCAAGGTCTAGATCACTCCTACGAGCAGTACTTC

J gene: TRBJ1-4
V gene: TRBV20-1
clone size: .
D gene: TRBD1
CDR3 protein: CSARGNRGSEKLFF
CDR3 DNA: TGCAGTGCTAGAGGCAACAGGGGGAGCGAAAAACTGTTTTTT

J gene: TRBJ2-5
V gene: TRBV5-1
clone size: .
D gene: .
CDR3 protein: CASSLPHQETQYF
CDR3 DNA: TGCGCCAGCAGCTTGCCCCACCAGGAGACCCAGTACTTC

J gene: TRBJ2-5
V gene: TRBV12-3/TRBV12-4
clone size: many
D gene: TRBD2
CDR3 protein: CASSPTLPSGETQYF
CDR3 DNA: TGTGCCAGCAGCCCGACCCTCCCTAGCGGGGAGACCCAGTACTTC

J gene: TRBJ1-6
V gene: TRBV27
clone size: many
D gene: .
CDR3 protein: CASSLSQGRSYNSPLHF
CDR3 DNA: TGTGCCAGCAGTTTAAGCCAGGGGAGATCCTATAATTCACCCCTCCACTTT

J gene: TRBJ2-1
V gene: TRBV7-3
clone size: few
D gene: .
CDR3 protein: CASSSSWSSYNEQFF
CDR3 DNA: TGTGCCAGCAGCTCCAGCTGGAGCTCCTACAATGAGCAGTTCTTC

J gene: TRBJ2-2
V gene: TRBV12-3/TRBV12-4
clone size: .
D gene: .
CDR3 protein: CASSLGGIGSAGELFF
CDR3 DNA: TGTGCCAGCAGTTTAGGAGGAATAGGGTCTGCCGGGGAGCTGTTTTTT

J gene: TRBJ1-1
V gene: TRBV7-9
clone size: few
D gene: .
CDR3 protein: CASSLGAGDTEAFF
CDR3 DNA: TGTGCCAGCAGCTTAGGGGCGGGGGACACTGAAGCTTTCTTT

J gene: TRBJ1-1
V gene: TRBV7-2
clone size: few
D gene: .
CDR3 protein: CASSPDRDTNTEAFF
CDR3 DNA: TGTGCCAGCAGCCCAGACCGGGACACGAACACTGAAGCTTTCTTT

J gene: TRBJ2-2
V gene: TRBV15
clone size: few
D gene: .
CDR3 protein: CATSRRGRAGGTGELFF
CDR3 DNA: TGTGCCACCAGCAGACGAGGCAGGGCCGGAGGGACCGGGGAGCTGTTTTTT

J gene: TRBJ2-1
V gene: TRBV27
clone size: many
D gene: TRBD2
CDR3 protein: CASRRLAGAITEQFF
CDR3 DNA: TGTGCCAGCAGACGACTAGCGGGAGCAATCACTGAGCAGTTCTTC

J gene: TRBJ2-7
V gene: TRBV12-3/TRBV12-4
clone size: few
D gene: TRBD2
CDR3 protein: CASSRTSGTFTHEQYF
CDR3 DNA: TGTGCCAGCAGTCGGACTAGCGGGACCTTTACCCACGAGCAGTACTTC

J gene: TRBJ2-7
V gene: TRBV7-2
clone size: many
D gene: TRBD2
CDR3 protein: CASSPGLADYEQYF
CDR3 DNA: TGCGCCAGCAGCCCGGGACTAGCGGACTACGAGCAGTACTTC

J gene: TRBJ1-5
V gene: TRBV18
clone size: once
D gene: TRBD1
CDR3 protein: CASSLGPDRVNQPQHF
CDR3 DNA: TGTGCCAGCTCACTAGGGCCGGACAGGGTCAATCAGCCCCAGCATTTT

J gene: TRBJ2-2
V gene: TRBV20-1
clone size: few
D gene: .
CDR3 protein: CSAGTTGELFF
CDR3 DNA: TGCAGTGCGGGAACCACCGGGGAGCTGTTTTTT

J gene: TRBJ2-7
V gene: TRBV28
clone size: many
D gene: .
CDR3 protein: CASRPGLAAEQYF
CDR3 DNA: TGTGCCAGCAGACCAGGACTCGCCGCCGAGCAGTACTTC

J gene: TRBJ2-3
V gene: TRBV19
clone size: .
D gene: .
CDR3 protein: CASSIAVQPDTQYF
CDR3 DNA: TGTGCCAGTAGTATAGCAGTCCAGCCCGATACGCAGTATTTT

J gene: TRBJ2-7
V gene: TRBV28
clone size: .
D gene: TRBD2
CDR3 protein: CASSISGSPYEQYF
CDR3 DNA: TGTGCCAGCAGTATTAGCGGGAGTCCTTACGAGCAGTACTTC

J gene: TRBJ1-3
V gene: TRBV18
clone size: few
D gene: .
CDR3 protein: CASSLNRADSGNTIYF
CDR3 DNA: TGTGCCAGCTCACTAAACAGGGCGGACTCTGGAAACACCATATATTTT

J gene: TRBJ1-1
V gene: TRBV7-9
clone size: .
D gene: .
CDR3 protein: CASSLRAEAFF
CDR3 DNA: TGTGCCAGCAGCTTACGGGCTGAAGCTTTCTTT

J gene: TRBJ2-2
V gene: TRBV4-3
clone size: few
D gene: TRBD1
CDR3 protein: CASSQAPTGANTGELFF
CDR3 DNA: TGCGCCAGCAGCCAAGCCCCAACAGGGGCGAACACCGGGGAGCTGTTTTTT

J gene: TRBJ1-3
V gene: TRBV12-3/TRBV12-4
clone size: .
D gene: .
CDR3 protein: CASTPQGLSGNTIYF
CDR3 DNA: TGTGCCAGCACCCCACAGGGACTCTCTGGAAACACCATATATTTT

J gene: TRBJ2-3
V gene: TRBV5-4
clone size: few
D gene: .
CDR3 protein: CASSLVPSGDTQYF
CDR3 DNA: TGTGCCAGCAGCTTGGTACCATCCGGGGATACGCAGTATTTT

J gene: TRBJ2-3
V gene: TRBV5-1
clone size: few
D gene: TRBD2
CDR3 protein: CASSSQAGGPSDTQYF
CDR3 DNA: TGCGCCAGCAGCTCCCAAGCGGGAGGGCCATCGGATACGCAGTATTTT

J gene: TRBJ2-3
V gene: TRBV29-1
clone size: .
D gene: .
CDR3 protein: CSVSPMQDTQYF
CDR3 DNA: TGCAGCGTTTCCCCCATGCAGGATACGCAGTATTTT

J gene: TRBJ1-3
V gene: TRBV3-1
clone size: few
D gene: TRBD1
CDR3 protein: CASRDRGAGNTIYF
CDR3 DNA: TGTGCCAGCCGGGACAGGGGAGCTGGAAACACCATATATTTT

J gene: TRBJ2-3
V gene: TRBV7-3
clone size: few
D gene: TRBD2
CDR3 protein: CASSTPPNRTGRSTDTQYF
CDR3 DNA: TGTGCCAGCAGCACACCCCCCAATCGTACCGGGAGGTCCACAGATACGCAGTATTTT